The present entry profiles one TCR beta chain with its context. Its antigen target is currently unknown. Base-call qualities are not available, and no considerably larger clone is one nucleotide away. This specimen belongs to a study of blood T cell repertoires in COVID-19 (dated by TCRdb to the early 2020s). For the study in its entirety: The collaborator samples originated in the United States, Italy and Spain and spanned the acute and convalescent phases of COVID-19. The prospective study material was composed of cDNA or gDNA derived from T cells, B-cell-depleted T cells, or PBMCs. Subjects who had been exposed to COVID-19, were actively infected with it, or had recovered from it provided the deeply sampled blood TCRbeta repertoires that made up the dataset. The repertoires were made available in a free public database intended to serve as a resource for research on the immune response to SARS-CoV-2. The samples were drawn from two sources: the first 160 participants of the ongoing ImmuneRACE study, and over 1,000 subjects contributed by 6 global collaborators. Sample metadata almost always included a de-identified subject ID, COVID-19 status, age in years and sex. HLA class I and class II types, where available, came from metadata supplied by the sample provider rather than from assay-based typing. General findings and caveats noted by the study authors: Clinical and demographic metadata were provided uncurated, with the amount varying by source and participant.

Measured from the cysteine to the phenylalanine, the CDR3 is 14 residues long. This entry keeps only the CDR3 DNA: 42 bases, framed from base 1. According to the germline V gene (reference sequence), CDR1 reads SEHNR and CDR2 reads FQNEAQ. V is shortened by 3 bases, J by 7 bases, and the region joining them spans 12 bases. TCRbeta CDR3 regions were amplified from genomic DNA by means of the immunoSEQ Assay, a bias-controlled multiplex PCR. On the authors' methods: The number of nucleated cells in each sample was estimated by amplification of reference gene primers within the assay. To quantify the absolute abundance of each unique TCRbeta CDR3 rearrangement, sequence reads were collapsed and filtered. For each sample, productive Simpson clonality was calculated by taking the square root of Simpson's diversity index across productive rearrangements. The table comes from immuneACCESS by way of TCRdb, which keeps in-frame sequences with V and J called. Part of the clones is missing from these tables; in studies checked, under half for an unresolved V gene and the rest for unknown reasons. V, J and clone size are taken as reported in that table, and D and trimming were inferred from the DNA itself. This sample gives under 45,000 clones in total; 70% to 90% of them show up just once. Together, the top ten hold more than 5% of the sample.

Each collaborating institution followed its own protocols to collect whole blood in K2EDTA tubes. For TCRbeta analysis, collaborators shipped samples in one of three forms: frozen whole blood, isolated PBMCs, or DNA extracted from either of those sample types. In this chain, TRBV7-9 is recombined with TRBJ2-2, with a tentative D gene TRBD1 over 6 matching bases. Sequencing was done on a sample of peripheral blood. The sequence came from a man between 35 and 55 years old with active COVID-19. The CDR3 protein is CASSFRQGHGELFF. The nucleotide sequence is given as TGTGCCAGCAGCTTTCGGCAGGGGCACGGGGAGCTGTTTTTT. The CDR3, completed at both ends by the reference TRBV7-9 and TRBJ2-2 genes, gives the full variable domain DTGVSQNPRHKITKRGQNVTFRCDPISEHNRLYWYRQTLGQGPEFLTYFQNEAQLEKSRLLSDRFSAERPKGSFSTLEIQRTEQGDSAMYLCASSFRQGHGELFFGEGSRLTVL.